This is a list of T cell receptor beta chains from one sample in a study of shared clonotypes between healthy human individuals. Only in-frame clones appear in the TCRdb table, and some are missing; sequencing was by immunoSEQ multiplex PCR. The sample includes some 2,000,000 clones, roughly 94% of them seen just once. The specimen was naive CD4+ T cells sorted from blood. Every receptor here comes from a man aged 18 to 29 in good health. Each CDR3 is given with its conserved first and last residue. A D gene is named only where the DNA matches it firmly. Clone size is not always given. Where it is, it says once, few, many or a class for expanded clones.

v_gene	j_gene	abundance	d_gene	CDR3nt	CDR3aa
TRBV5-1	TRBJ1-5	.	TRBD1	TGCGCCAGCGGACCTCCGCTTTTACAGGGGGCGAGACAGCCCCAGCATTTT	CASGPPLLQGARQPQHF
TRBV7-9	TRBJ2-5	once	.	TGTGCCAGCAGCCCATGGACCATGGGGGAGACCCAGTACTTC	CASSPWTMGETQYF
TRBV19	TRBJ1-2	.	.	TGTGCCAGTAGTTGGATGGGTAATGGCTACACCTTC	CASSWMGNGYTF
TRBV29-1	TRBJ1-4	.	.	TGCAGCGTTGGGCAGGGCAAAAATGAAAAACTGTTTTTT	CSVGQGKNEKLFF
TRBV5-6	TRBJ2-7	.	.	TGTGCCAGCAGCCTGGCACTAAATTCCGAGAAGCAGTACTTC	CASSLALNSEKQYF
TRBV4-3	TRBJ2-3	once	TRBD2	TGCGCCAGCAGCCAAGTGTTCAGCGGGAGGGGCGCAGATACGCAGTATTTT	CASSQVFSGRGADTQYF
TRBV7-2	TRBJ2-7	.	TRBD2	TGTGCCAGCAGCCCAGTAGGACTAGGCGTCTACGAGCAGTACTTC	CASSPVGLGVYEQYF
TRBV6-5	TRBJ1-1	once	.	TGTGCCAGCAGTACGTCCTCGAGTAACACTGAAGCTTTCTTT	CASSTSSSNTEAFF
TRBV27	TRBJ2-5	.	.	TGTGCCAGCAGCCATCGATGGGGCCAAGAGACCCAGTACTTC	CASSHRWGQETQYF
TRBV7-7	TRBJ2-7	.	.	TGTGCTAGCAGCCGGGACCCGGGCGACGAGCAGTACTTC	CASSRDPGDEQYF
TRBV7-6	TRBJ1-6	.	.	TGTGCCAGCACCCCCGGTGGGGGCTGGGATTCACCCCTCCACTTT	CASTPGGGWDSPLHF
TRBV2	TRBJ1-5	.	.	TGTGCCAGCAGTCTGGACCCCGGGAGCAATCAGCCCCAGCATTTT	CASSLDPGSNQPQHF
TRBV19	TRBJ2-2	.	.	TGTGCCAGTAGTATTGACTGGAGTATCACCGGGGAGCTGTTTTTT	CASSIDWSITGELFF
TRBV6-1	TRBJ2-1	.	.	TGTGCCAGCAGGGAACCTCCAGGTGAGCAGTTCTTC	CASREPPGEQFF
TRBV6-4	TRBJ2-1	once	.	TGTGCCAGCAGTGACACAACTAGCAATGAGCAGTTCTTC	CASSDTTSNEQFF
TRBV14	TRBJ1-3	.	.	TGTGCCAGCAGCCAAGTAGAGGGGTTCTCTGGAAACACCATATATTTT	CASSQVEGFSGNTIYF
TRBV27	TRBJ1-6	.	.	TGTGCCAGCAGTTTGAGTGCCCAGACGATATCACCCCTCCACTTT	CASSLSAQTISPLHF
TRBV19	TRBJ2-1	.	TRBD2	TGTGCCAGTAGTCCTACCGGGACTAGCGGGAGTAATGAGCAGTTCTTC	CASSPTGTSGSNEQFF
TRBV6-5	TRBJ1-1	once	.	TGTGCCAGCTGGGGGAACACTGAAGCTTTCTTT	CASWGNTEAFF
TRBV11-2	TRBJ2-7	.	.	TGTGCCAGCAGCTTAGATAGCCCAGCGGGCCAATACGAGCAGTACTTC	CASSLDSPAGQYEQYF
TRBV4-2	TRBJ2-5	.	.	TGTGCCAGCAGCTCTTCAACTTCGGAGACCCAGTACTTC	CASSSSTSETQYF
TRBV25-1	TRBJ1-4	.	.	TGTGCCAGCAGTGAATCAGGCGGTAAAGGGCCAAAACTGTTTTTT	CASSESGGKGPKLFF
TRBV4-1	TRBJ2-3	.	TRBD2	TGCGCCAGCAGCCGTGGGGCTAGCGGGGGGGGAGATACGCAGTATTTT	CASSRGASGGGDTQYF
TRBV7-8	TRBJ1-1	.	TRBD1	TGTGCCAGCAGCCTACACCGCAGGGGGCGTTGGACTGAAGCTTTCTTT	CASSLHRRGRWTEAFF
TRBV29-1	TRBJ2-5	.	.	TGCAGCGTAGATACAGGGACGGAGACCCAGTACTTC	CSVDTGTETQYF
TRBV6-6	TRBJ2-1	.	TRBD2	TGTGCCAGCACACTTCCTGCGGGGGATGAGCAGTTCTTC	CASTLPAGDEQFF
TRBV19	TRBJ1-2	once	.	TGTGCCAGTAGTCGGGTAGCTAACTATGGCTACACCTTC	CASSRVANYGYTF
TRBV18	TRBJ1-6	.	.	TGTGCCAGCTCACCAGTTGGAACCTATAATTCACCCCTCCACTTT	CASSPVGTYNSPLHF
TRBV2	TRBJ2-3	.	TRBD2	TGTGCCAGCAGTGAACTGAGACTAGCGGGAATTAGCACAGATACGCAGTATTTT	CASSELRLAGISTDTQYF
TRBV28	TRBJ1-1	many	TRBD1	TGTGCCAGCAGTTTCGGGACAGGGCGGACTGAAGCTTTCTTT	CASSFGTGRTEAFF
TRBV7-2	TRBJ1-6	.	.	TGTGCCAGCAGCTCCTGGGGGGAGGACACCTATAATTCACCCCTCCACTTT	CASSSWGEDTYNSPLHF
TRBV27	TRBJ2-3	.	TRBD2	TGTGCCAGCAGTCCCGGGAGGAAGGAGCGCCCAGATACGCAGTATTTT	CASSPGRKERPDTQYF
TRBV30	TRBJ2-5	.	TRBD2	TGTGCCTGGAGAAGCGGGATTGAGACCCAGTACTTC	CAWRSGIETQYF
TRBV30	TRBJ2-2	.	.	TGTGCCTGGAGTCGTGACAGTTTATTATTACGTACCGGGGAGCTGTTTTTT	CAWSRDSLLLRTGELFF
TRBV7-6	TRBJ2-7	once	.	TGTGCCAGCGGAGAACAGGGCTCCCACGAGCAGTACTTC	CASGEQGSHEQYF
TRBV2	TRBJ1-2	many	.	TGTGCCAGCAGTGTTCGGCAGGATGGCTACACCTTC	CASSVRQDGYTF
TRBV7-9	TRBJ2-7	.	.	TGTGCCAGCAGCTTAGTCTCTGGGAAGGTGTACGAGCAGTACTTC	CASSLVSGKVYEQYF
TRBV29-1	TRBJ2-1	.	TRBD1	TGCAGCGTCGGGACAGCCAACTCCTACAATGAGCAGTTCTTC	CSVGTANSYNEQFF
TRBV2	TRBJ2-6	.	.	TGTGCCAGCAGCAGGGGAGCTGGGGCCAACGTCCTGACTTTC	CASSRGAGANVLTF
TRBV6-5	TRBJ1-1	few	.	TGTGCCAGCAGTTACTCCCGGGGTTTTGAAGCTTTCTTT	CASSYSRGFEAFF
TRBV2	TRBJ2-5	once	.	TGTGCCACACCCCTTGGGGGCGACAGCGAGACCCAGTACTTC	CATPLGGDSETQYF
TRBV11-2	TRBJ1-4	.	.	TGTGCCAGCAGCTACACAACTAATGAAAAACTGTTTTTT	CASSYTTNEKLFF
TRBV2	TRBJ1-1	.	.	TGTGCCAGCAGTGAGCCTCAAGGCCACTTCTTT	CASSEPQGHFF
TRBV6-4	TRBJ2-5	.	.	TGTGCCAGCCTACCACCCAGTCAGCGCCAAGAGACCCAGTACTTC	CASLPPSQRQETQYF
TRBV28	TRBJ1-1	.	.	TGTGCCAGCAGTTTGGGAAGGACTGAAGCTTTCTTT	CASSLGRTEAFF
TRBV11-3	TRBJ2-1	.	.	TGTGCCAGCAGCTCCACCGTATTGAACAATGAGCAGTTCTTC	CASSSTVLNNEQFF
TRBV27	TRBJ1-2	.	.	TGTGCCAGCAGTTTAAAAAGAGACTATGGCTACACCTTC	CASSLKRDYGYTF
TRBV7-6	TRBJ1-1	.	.	TGTGCCAGCAGCCAGGGGCCTACCCTGAACACTGAAGCTTTCTTT	CASSQGPTLNTEAFF
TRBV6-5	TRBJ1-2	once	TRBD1	TGTGCCAGCAGTTACTCGAAAGTGGGACAGCAAAATGGCTACACCTTC	CASSYSKVGQQNGYTF
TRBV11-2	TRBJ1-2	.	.	TGTGCCAGCAGCTCCTACAGGGCCAACTATGGCTACACCTTC	CASSSYRANYGYTF
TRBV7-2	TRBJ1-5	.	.	TGTGCCAGCAGCTTAGTTCAGGGAAGCAATCAGCCCCAGCATTTT	CASSLVQGSNQPQHF
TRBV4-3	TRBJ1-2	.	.	TGCGCCAGCATTGAGGGGAACCTTGGGATTACAGATGATGGCTACACCTTC	CASIEGNLGITDDGYTF